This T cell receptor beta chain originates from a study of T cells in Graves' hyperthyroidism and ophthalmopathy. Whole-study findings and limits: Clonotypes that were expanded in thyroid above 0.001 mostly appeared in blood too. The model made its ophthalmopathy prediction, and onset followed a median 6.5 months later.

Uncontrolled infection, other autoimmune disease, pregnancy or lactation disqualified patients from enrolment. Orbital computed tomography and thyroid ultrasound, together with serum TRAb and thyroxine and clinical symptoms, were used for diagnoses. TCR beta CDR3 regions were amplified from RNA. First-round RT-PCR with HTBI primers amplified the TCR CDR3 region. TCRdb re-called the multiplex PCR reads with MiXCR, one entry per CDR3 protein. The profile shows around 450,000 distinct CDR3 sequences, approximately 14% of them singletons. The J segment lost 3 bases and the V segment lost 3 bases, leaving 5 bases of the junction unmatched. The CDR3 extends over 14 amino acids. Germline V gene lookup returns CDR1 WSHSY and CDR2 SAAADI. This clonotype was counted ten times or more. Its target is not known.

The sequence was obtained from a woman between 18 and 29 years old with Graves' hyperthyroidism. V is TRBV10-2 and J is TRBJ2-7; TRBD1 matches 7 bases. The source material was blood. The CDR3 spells CASSEGTENYEQYF. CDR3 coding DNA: TGCGCCAGCAGTGAAGGGACAGAGAACTACGAGCAGTACTTC.